These 3 T cell receptor beta chains were sequenced from one sample in a study of CD8+ T cells in alopecia areata. Extracted RNA was reverse transcribed, and the resulting cDNA served as sequencing template. Assay: immunoSEQ multiplex PCR; the TCRdb copy retains only in-frame clones and omits some. Sampling found 200,000 to 300,000 clones, none seen once. Scientists pooled cutaneous lymph node cells and sorted them on CD4, CD8alpha, NKG2D, NKG2ACE and other markers. Sequenced input: CD4+ T cells sorted from a lymph node. Every receptor here comes from a C3H/HeJ mouse with alopecia areata. The mouse line has the MHC haplotype H2-k.

This clone has more than one count but fewer than ten. Genes and germline are mouse. The read gets to within 4 residues of the CDR3 end, and the germline J gene fills in the rest. V gene TRBV31 combines with J gene TRBJ2-3; 8 bases align to TRBD1. Trimming removed 3 bases from V and 0 bases from J; junction bases left unmatched: 2. The CDR3 runs 14 residues. Per the germline V gene, CDR1 is GKSSPN and CDR2 is SITVG. This CDR3 reads CAWRQGGSAETLYF. CDR3 bases read: TGTGCCTGGAGACAGGGGGGTAGTGCAGAA.

This clone was counted ten times or more. Gene names are the mouse ones. Coverage ceases 4 residues before the CDR3 finishes, and the germline J gene fills in the end. Other DNA sequences in the same sample also yield this CDR3. The genes are TRBV17 and TRBJ2-2; 9 nucleotides line up with TRBD1. J lost 2 bases, V lost 3 bases, and 4 bases had no gene match. The CDR3 length is 16 residues. Germline V lookup: CDR1 MNHDT, CDR2 YYDKIL. The covered CDR3 bases are TGTGCTAGCAGTAGGAGTGGGACAGGGAACACCGGG. It translates to CASSRSGTGNTG. The CDR3 reads in full as CASSRSGTGNTGQLYF.

In its sample, this clone was seen many times. Germline and genes: mouse. Sequencing ends 4 residues short of the CDR3 end; the germline J gene provides the rest. V usage is TRBV14 and J usage is TRBJ2-5; 10 nucleotides match TRBD2. After removal of 4 bases from V and 3 bases from J, the junction contained 5 bases not matched to a gene. Germline assignment: CDR1 SGHDT and CDR2 FRDEAV. CDR3 size: 15 residues. The CDR3 spells CASSPGDWGQDTQYF. The sequenced CDR3 bases are TGTGCCAGCAGTCCCGGGGACTGGGGACAAGAC. Looking up the rest from reference TRBV14 and TRBJ2-5 gives the full variable domain: EAGVTQSPRYAVLQEGQAVSFWCDPISGHDTLYWYQQPRDQGPQLLVYFRDEAVIDNSQLPSDRFSAVRPKGTNSTLKIQSAKQGDTATYLCASSPGDWGQDTQYFGPGTRLLVL.